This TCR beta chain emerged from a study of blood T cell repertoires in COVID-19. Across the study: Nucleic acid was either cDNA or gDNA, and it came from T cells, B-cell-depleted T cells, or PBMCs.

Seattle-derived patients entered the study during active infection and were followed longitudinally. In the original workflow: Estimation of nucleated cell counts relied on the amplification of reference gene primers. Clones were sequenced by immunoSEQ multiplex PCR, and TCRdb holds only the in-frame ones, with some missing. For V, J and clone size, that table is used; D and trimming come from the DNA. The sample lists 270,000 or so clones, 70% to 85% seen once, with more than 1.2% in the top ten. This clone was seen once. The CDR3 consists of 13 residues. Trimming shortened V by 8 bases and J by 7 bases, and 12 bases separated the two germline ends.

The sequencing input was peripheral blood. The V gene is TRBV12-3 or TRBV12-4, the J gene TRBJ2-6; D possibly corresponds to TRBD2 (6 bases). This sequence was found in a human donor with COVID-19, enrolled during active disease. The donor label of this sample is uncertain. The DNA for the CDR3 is TGTGCCAGCGGGGGGACGAGAGCCAACGTCCTGACTTTC. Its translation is CASGGTRANVLTF.